These 7 T cell receptor beta chains share one sample of origin, sequenced in a study of vaccination and CD4 T cells after COVID-19. Sequence data for DNA of cultured CD4+ T cells were generated by the Oncomine TCR Beta short-read assay. TCRdb itself ran the PCR reads through MiXCR, one entry per CDR3 protein. In the table there are 6,600 or so distinct CDR3 sequences, almost 30% of which are singletons. This sample's treatment: roughly ten-day PBMC culture with coronavirus spike peptide pools or control peptides (ViraFEST assay). One should note that the unexposed donor's CD4+ T cells were collected before the COVID-19 pandemic (2011-2018). These receptors' antigens are unknown. The sequenced sample consisted of CD4+ T cells from blood, cultured in vitro. Source of these receptors: a human donor in good health.

V gene TRBV19 combines with J gene TRBJ1-2; D gene ambiguous. The germline V gene encodes CDR1 LNHDA and CDR2 SQIVND (reference sequence). Deletions cut 7 bases from V and 5 bases from J, with 20 bases between. The CDR3 sequence is 15 residues long. In nucleotides, the CDR3 is TGTGCCAGTACCCCGCGGACGGTGGTCGGGTATGGCTACACCTTC. Translation gives CASTPRTVVGYGYTF. The variable domain in full, with the rest retrieved from reference TRBV19 and TRBJ1-2, is DGGITQSPKYLFRKEGQNVTLSCEQNLNHDAMYWYRQDPGQGLRLIYYSQIVNDFQKGDIAEGYSVSREKKESFPLTVTSAQKNPTAFYLCASTPRTVVGYGYTFGSGTRLTVV.

This chain uses TRBV5-4 with TRBJ1-3; 8 bases fit TRBD1. J lost 1 base, V lost 0 bases, and 0 bases had no gene match. The CDR3 is made up of 15 amino acids. Germline CDR1 is SGHNT and CDR2 is YYREEE (reference sequence). The CDR3 sequence is CASSLDRGSGNTIYF. In DNA, the CDR3 is TGTGCCAGCAGCTTGGACAGGGGGTCTGGAAACACCATATATTTT.

This clonotype is labeled medium-sized. The rearrangement joins TRBV6-1 to TRBJ1-2; 10 bases are shared with TRBD1. V shed 6 bases and J 7 bases; nucleotides not matched to a gene: 14. CDR3 length: 16 amino acids. Germline V CDR1 and CDR2: MNHNS, SASEGT. This chain's CDR3 is CASRQSRDRGWSGYTF. For the CDR3, the DNA is TGTGCCAGCAGACAAAGCCGGGACAGGGGTTGGAGTGGCTACACCTTC.

V and J are TRBV6-1 and TRBJ1-2; D is possibly TRBD1 (6 bases). The CDR3 runs 13 residues. CDR1 is MNHNS and CDR2 is SASEGT in the germline V gene. V gave up 11 bases and J gave up 4 bases, with 17 bases separating them. The CDR3 region has the DNA TGTGCCGCCGGAGACAGGATCGGCTATGGCTACACCTTC. Translated, it gives CAAGDRIGYGYTF.

The chain has TRBV6-2 or TRBV6-3 and TRBJ2-1; 7 nucleotides match TRBD2. With 5 bases clipped from V and 4 bases from J, the junction kept 5 bases outside the gene matches. Germline lookup yields CDR1 MNHEY and CDR2 SVGEGT. This CDR3 contains 14 residues. Here the CDR3 DNA reads TGTGCCAGCAGTCCCCGGCGGGAGTACAATGAGCAGTTCTTC. It yields the protein CASSPRREYNEQFF.

This clonotype was seen a few times. The chain uses TRBV2 and TRBJ1-1, with D tentatively TRBD1 (5 bases). Between the trimmed V and J ends, which lost 3 bases and 1 base, there was a span of 6 bases. CDR3 length equals 13 residues. Germline values: CDR1 SNHLY, CDR2 FYNNEI. DNA for the CDR3: TGTGCCAGCAGTGATGACAGGAACACTGAAGCTTTCTTT. It specifies CASSDDRNTEAFF.

The table lists this clonotype with a few counts. This chain uses TRBV27 with TRBJ2-3, with unresolved D. The CDR3 spans 16 residues. Deletions cut 5 bases from V and 4 bases from J, with 19 bases between. The germline V gene has CDR1 MNHEY and CDR2 SMNVEV (reference sequence). The CDR3 nucleotides read TGTGCCAGCAGTCCCCTAGATAATCTTGGTGCAGATACGCAGTATTTT. The encoded protein is CASSPLDNLGADTQYF.